This T cell receptor beta chain was recovered during a study of technical replicates of blood from a handful of donors. The assay was immunoSEQ multiplex PCR, and TCRdb's table has in-frame clones only and misses some. Among tens of thousands of clones listed, 92% were seen once. V shed 6 bases, J shed 0 bases, and the junction held 6 bases outside the gene matches. Per the germline V gene, CDR1 is SEHNR and CDR2 is FQNEAQ (reference sequence). CDR3 size: 15 residues. The sequenced sample consisted of T cells isolated from PBMCs. This receptor was identified in a human donor in good health. This chain connects TRBV7-9 to TRBJ1-1; TRBD1 aligns across 8 bases. The CDR3 nucleotides are TGTGCCAGCAGGCCACGACAGGGGATGAACACTGAAGCTTTCTTT. This codes for CASRPRQGMNTEAFF.